Following are 21 T cell receptor beta chains from one sample sequenced in a study of T-cell memory formation after mild COVID-19. TCRdb processed the 5' RACE reads anew with MiXCR; each CDR3 protein has one entry. The sample lists 190,000 or so distinct CDR3 sequences, roughly a fifth seen once, with roughly 24% in the top ten. Sequencing used PBMCs or a T cell subset sorted from them (not recorded which). The receptors originated from an adult woman who had mild COVID-19 (a few samples of this study predate the infection). Cell type and time point are not known.

This clonotype was seen a few times. The rearrangement uses TRBV9 and TRBJ2-5; tentatively, D is TRBD2 (7 bases). V was trimmed by 0 bases and J by 6 bases, leaving 15 bases between them. The CDR3 length is 15 residues. Germline values: CDR1 SGDLS, CDR2 YYNGEE. The CDR3 coding sequence is TGTGCCAGCAGCGTAGGGGATGGCGGGGGCAAGACCCAGTACTTC. Encoded protein: CASSVGDGGGKTQYF.

This clonotype was found once. The V call is TRBV15, the J call TRBJ2-1, with D perhaps matching TRBD1 or TRBD2 (5 bases each). Per the germline V gene, CDR1 is LNHNV and CDR2 is YYDKDF (reference sequence). V was pared by 1 base and J by 7 bases, with 17 bases between. This CDR3 is 16 amino acids long. The CDR3 coding sequence is TGTGCCACCAGCAGAGGCATCGGGACCACACTAAATGAGCAGTTCTTC. This codes for CATSRGIGTTLNEQFF.

This chain uses TRBV4-1 with TRBJ2-1, with D perhaps matching TRBD1 (6 bases). Germline V gene lookup returns CDR1 MGHRA and CDR2 YSYEKL. The CDR3 contains 15 residues. V was cut by 4 bases and J by 0 bases, with 10 bases left in between. The CDR3 reads CASSPPDSSYNEQFF. The CDR3 DNA reads TGCGCCAGCAGCCCGCCGGACAGCTCCTACAATGAGCAGTTCTTC.

This clonotype came up a few times. V and J are TRBV9 and TRBJ1-6; maybe TRBD1 (5 bases). This CDR3 contains 13 residues. V was cut by 8 bases and J by 10 bases, with 16 bases left in between. The germline V gene has CDR1 SGDLS and CDR2 YYNGEE. As DNA, the CDR3 is TGTGCCAGTGGGCAGTGGGACGGATCACCCCTCCACTTT. This sequence encodes CASGQWDGSPLHF. Variable domain in full (rest from reference TRBV9 and TRBJ1-6): DSGVTQTPKHLITATGQRVTLRCSPRSGDLSVYWYQQSLDQGLQFLIQYYNGEERAKGNILERFSAQQFPDLHSELNLSSLELGDSALYFCASGQWDGSPLHFGNGTRLTVT.

The J gene is TRBJ2-1, the V gene TRBV5-1, with D possibly matching TRBD1 (7 bases). The CDR3 covers 18 residues. Per the germline V gene, CDR1 is SGHRS and CDR2 is YFSETQ. Trimming shortened V by 9 bases and J by 3 bases, and 28 bases separated the two germline ends. CDR3 in amino acids: CANQGGVDPGLHYNEQFF. CDR3 DNA sequence: TGCGCCAACCAAGGGGGCGTGGACCCAGGACTACACTACAATGAGCAGTTCTTC. Complete variable domain (other parts from reference TRBV5-1 and TRBJ2-1): KAGVTQTPRYLIKTRGQQVTLSCSPISGHRSVSWYQQTPGQGLQFLFEYFSETQRNKGNFPGRFSGRQFSNSRSEMNVSTLELGDSALYLCANQGGVDPGLHYNEQFFGPGTRLTVL.

This chain joins TRBV10-3 and TRBJ1-5, with a possible D match to TRBD1 (5 bases). V lost 1 base and J lost 1, with 8 bases in between. Germline lookup yields CDR1 ENHRY and CDR2 SYGVKD. The CDR3 has 15 residues. The CDR3, as DNA: TGTGCCATCAGTGAGTGGCCAGGGAGCAATCAGCCCCAGCATTTT. Translated: CAISEWPGSNQPQHF.

This clonotype was counted only a few times. This sequence joins TRBV5-1 and TRBJ2-2, with 8 bases aligning to TRBD1. V dropped 4 bases and J dropped 7; count of bases not matched to a gene: 6. Looked up from germline, CDR1 is SGHRS and CDR2 is YFSETQ. This CDR3 is built from 14 residues. The CDR3 DNA is TGCGCCAGCAGCCTCACAGGGGGTGACGGGGAGCTGTTTTTT. This gives the protein CASSLTGGDGELFF.

This clonotype was picked up a small number of times. The chain recombines TRBV11-2 with TRBJ2-3; unclear D gene. V was shortened by 5 bases and J by 4 bases, with 10 bases between the two germline ends. The CDR3 has 13 amino acids. CDR1 and CDR2 (germline): SGHAT, FQNNGV. CDR3 bases: TGTGCCAGCAGCACGTCCGCGGCAGATACGCAGTATTTT. This encodes CASSTSAADTQYF.

In this sample, this clonotype turned up a few times. The rearrangement links TRBV7-2 to TRBJ1-2; possibly TRBD1 for D (6 bases). The V gene lost 3 bases and the J gene lost 0 bases, with 11 bases spanning the gap. This CDR3 spans 15 amino acids. CDR1 SGHTA and CDR2 FQGNSA come from the germline V gene. CDR3 residues: CASSFFTGPNYGYTF. Written as DNA, the CDR3 is TGTGCCAGCAGCTTCTTTACAGGGCCTAACTATGGCTACACCTTC.

The table lists this clonotype with a few counts. This chain uses TRBV9 with TRBJ2-5, with 7 positions matching TRBD2. The CDR3 sequence is 15 residues long. The germline CDR1 and CDR2 sequences are SGDLS and YYNGEE. V trimming: 0 bases; J trimming: 4 bases; junction bases outside the gene matches: 6. The CDR3 loop is CASSVESGTTETQYF. CDR3 DNA: TGTGCCAGCAGCGTAGAGTCCGGGACTACAGAGACCCAGTACTTC.

The chain links TRBV4-2 to TRBJ2-3, with TRBD1 matching 11 bases. The CDR3 extends over 17 amino acids. Germline V gene sequence: CDR1 LGHNA, CDR2 YNFKEQ. J gave up 5 bases and V 4 bases, and 11 bases lay outside the gene matches. CDR3 sequence: CASSPIQDRGLKDTQYF. CDR3 in DNA: TGTGCCAGCAGCCCTATACAGGACAGGGGGCTGAAAGATACGCAGTATTTT.

This clonotype has more than one count but fewer than ten. The rearrangement joins TRBV4-2 to TRBJ2-7, with 9 bases aligning to TRBD2. The ends lost 1 base at V and 0 bases at J; junction bases unmatched: 7. The CDR3 has 17 amino acids. Germline CDR1 is LGHNA and CDR2 is YNFKEQ. The CDR3 here is CASSQGGLSGSSYEQYF. The CDR3, as DNA: TGTGCCAGCAGCCAAGGAGGGCTTAGCGGGAGCTCCTACGAGCAGTACTTC.

The J gene is TRBJ1-1, the V gene TRBV25-1; D is unclear. CDR3 length equals 14 residues. V was pared by 0 bases and J by 13 bases, with 18 bases between. Germline loops: CDR1 MGHDK, CDR2 SYGVNS. This CDR3 reads CASSEYWSPSVDFF. CDR3 sequence (DNA): TGTGCCAGCAGTGAATATTGGTCCCCTTCTGTGGATTTCTTT.

This clonotype was recorded a few times. The chain employs TRBV7-9 and TRBJ2-5; D unclear. The V gene lost 4 bases and the J gene lost 0 bases, with 15 bases spanning the gap. Germline V gene data show CDR1 as SEHNR and CDR2 as FQNEAQ (reference sequence). There are 16 residues in the CDR3. This CDR3 reads CASSSQPMGYQETQYF. As DNA, the CDR3 is TGTGCCAGCAGCTCTCAACCAATGGGTTACCAAGAGACCCAGTACTTC.

The chain links TRBV12-3 or TRBV12-4 to TRBJ2-2, with 12 bases lining up with TRBD2. The CDR3 spans 17 residues. V trimming: 2 bases; J trimming: 4 bases; junction bases outside the gene matches: 5. DNA for the CDR3: TGTGCCAGCAGTTTAAAGCTAGCGGGAGGGGGCACCGGGGAGCTGTTTTTT. Protein product: CASSLKLAGGGTGELFF.

The chain employs TRBV12-3 or TRBV12-4 and TRBJ2-5, with D perhaps TRBD1 (5 bases). V lost 7 bases, J lost 5 bases, and 17 bases lay in between. CDR3 length: 14 residues. CDR3: CASTNWGPGETQYF. For the CDR3, the DNA is TGTGCCAGCACCAATTGGGGCCCCGGGGAGACCCAGTACTTC.

The chain has TRBV13 and TRBJ1-6; D is undetermined. The V and J ends lost 5 bases and 0 bases respectively, with 8 bases between them. The CDR3 runs to 15 residues. Germline V gene data show CDR1 as PRHDT and CDR2 as FYEKMQ (reference sequence). In nucleotides, the CDR3 is TGTGCCAGCAGCCTACAGAGCTCCTATAATTCACCCCTCCACTTT. It translates to CASSLQSSYNSPLHF.

This chain links TRBV7-6 with TRBJ2-1; maybe TRBD2 (6 bases). This CDR3 comprises 16 residues. Germline V gene data show CDR1 as SGHVS and CDR2 as FNYEAQ. Trimming left V 0 bases short and J 5 bases short, with 14 bases between. The CDR3 here is CASSLAEEGFDNEQFF. The CDR3 nucleotides are TGTGCCAGCAGCTTAGCGGAGGAGGGGTTCGACAATGAGCAGTTCTTC.

This clonotype has a single count. The rearrangement links TRBV2 to TRBJ2-2; no definite D call. This CDR3 has 13 residues. V was cut by 0 bases and J by 5 bases, with 4 bases left in between. CDR1 is SNHLY, CDR2 FYNNEI, per germline. As DNA, the CDR3 is TGTGCCAGCAGTGAAGCAGTGACCGGGGAGCTGTTTTTT. Translation gives CASSEAVTGELFF.

This clonotype appeared a few times. The rearrangement links TRBV23-1 to TRBJ1-1; D unresolved. TRBV23-1 is an ORF; its function is uncertain. V lost 3 bases to trimming and J lost 4 bases, with 18 bases between them. The CDR3 has 16 residues. The CDR3 nucleotides read TGCGCCAGCAGTCACCCAGCTCCGGGCCGGGGCACTGAAGCTTTCTTT. Translation: CASSHPAPGRGTEAFF.

In this sample, this clonotype turned up a few times. J is TRBJ2-7 and V is TRBV14; tentative D call: TRBD1 (6 bases). CDR3 length: 16 amino acids. Trimming removed 3 bases at V and 1 base at J, with 16 bases between. Germline lookup yields CDR1 SGHDN and CDR2 FVKESK. Here the CDR3 DNA reads TGTGCCAGCAGCCAGACAAACCGGGACATTTCCTACGAGCAGTACTTC. It is translated as CASSQTNRDISYEQYF.